What follows are 12 T cell receptor beta chains derived from one specimen sequenced in a study of blood T cell repertoires in COVID-19. Clones were read by immunoSEQ multiplex PCR, and TCRdb kept only the in-frame ones, dropping some. The table lists approximately 210,000 clones, under 90% of them singletons. The specimen sequenced was PBMCs or T cells enriched from blood (not recorded which). These receptors came from a woman between 55 and 75 years old who had recovered from COVID-19.

The V and J genes are TRBV7-9 and TRBJ2-2; 7 nucleotides match TRBD2. The ends lost 5 bases at V and 4 bases at J; junction bases unmatched: 13. This CDR3 contains 17 residues. The germline gives CDR1 SEHNR, CDR2 FQNEAQ (reference sequence). CDR3 residues: CASSRGVQAGSTGELFF. As DNA, the CDR3 is TGTGCCAGCAGCCGAGGGGTCCAAGCGGGGAGCACCGGGGAGCTGTTTTTT.

This clone occurred a few times. This sequence joins TRBV19 and TRBJ1-3, with 7 bases aligning to TRBD1. Germline V gene data show CDR1 as LNHDA and CDR2 as SQIVND (reference sequence). With V trimmed by 3 bases and J by 0 bases, 5 bases remained unmatched. This CDR3 is 16 amino acids long. CDR3: CASSISGQLSGNTIYF. Written as DNA, the CDR3 is TGTGCCAGTAGTATCTCGGGACAGCTCTCTGGAAACACCATATATTTT.

The gene calls are TRBV6-1 and TRBJ1-5; the match to TRBD1 covers 7 bases. Trimming took 4 bases from V and 0 from J; bases not matched to a gene: 6. Germline-derived CDR1 and CDR2 are MNHNS and SASEGT. This CDR3 comprises 16 residues. In nucleotides, the CDR3 is TGTGCCAGCAGTGGGGGACAGTTTTATAGCAATCAGCCCCAGCATTTT. Encoded protein: CASSGGQFYSNQPQHF.

This chain links TRBV12-3 or TRBV12-4 with TRBJ1-2, with 7 bases aligning to TRBD1. V lost 2 bases and J lost 6; bases outside the gene matches: 3. The CDR3 sequence is 13 residues long. For the CDR3, the DNA is TGTGCCAGCAGTTTATATCAGGGGGATGGCTACACCTTC. It encodes CASSLYQGDGYTF.

This clone is a singleton in its sample. The V and J genes are TRBV11-2 and TRBJ2-6; TRBD1 might be the D (5 bases). V lost 5 bases and J 4 bases, leaving 12 bases between the germline ends. There are 15 residues in the CDR3. Germline-derived CDR1 and CDR2 are SGHAT and FQNNGV. CDR3 nucleotides: TGTGCCAGCAGCACATCAGGGTACGGGGCCAACGTCCTGACTTTC. Its protein is CASSTSGYGANVLTF.

This chain joins TRBV19 and TRBJ2-2; 7 bases map to TRBD1. The CDR3 covers 15 residues. V trimming: 7 bases; J trimming: 5 bases; junction bases outside the gene matches: 10. CDR1 and CDR2 (germline): LNHDA, SQIVND (reference sequence). The CDR3 DNA is TGTGCCAGTAAGATACCGACAGGGCTTACCGGGGAGCTGTTTTTT. Translating it yields CASKIPTGLTGELFF.

DNA of the CDR3: TGCGCCAGCAGCCAATCCCACAGGGGGGATACGCAGTATTTT. Its protein product is CASSQSHRGDTQYF. This chain links TRBV4-3 with TRBJ2-3, with 8 bases fitting TRBD1. The CDR3 is made up of 14 amino acids. V trimming: 2 bases; J trimming: 6 bases; junction bases outside the gene matches: 4. Germline assignment: CDR1 LGHNA and CDR2 YSLEER.

The chain has TRBV6-5 and TRBJ2-1; D may be TRBD2 (6 bases). The germline V and J ends were trimmed by 2 bases and 0 bases, with 11 bases remaining between them. The length of the CDR3 is 16 residues. Germline V lookup: CDR1 MNHEY, CDR2 SVGAGI. CDR3 in amino acids: CASSYGQLASYNEQFF. CDR3 DNA: TGTGCCAGCAGTTACGGGCAACTAGCCTCCTACAATGAGCAGTTCTTC.

The chain links TRBV5-5 to TRBJ1-6, with a tentative D call TRBD1 (5 bases). The CDR3 is 15 amino acids. Germline values: CDR1 SGHKS, CDR2 YYEKEE (reference sequence). V shed 0 bases and J shed 6 bases, with 10 bases lying between them. Here the CDR3 DNA reads TGTGCCAGCAGCTTGGCCACCCAGGGTAATTCACCCCTCCACTTT. It encodes CASSLATQGNSPLHF.

The chain joins TRBV5-1 to TRBJ2-2; D remains unclear. The CDR3 length is 18 residues. Germline values: CDR1 SGHRS, CDR2 YFSETQ. Trimming cost V 4 bases and J 0 bases, with 19 bases left between them. The CDR3: CASSLKAPTLTNTGELFF. CDR3 DNA: TGCGCCAGCAGCCTTAAGGCCCCGACTTTAACGAACACCGGGGAGCTGTTTTTT.

The chain is built from TRBV15 and TRBJ1-1; 7 nucleotides match TRBD1. The CDR3 is made up of 15 amino acids. Trimming took 4 bases from V and 4 from J; bases not matched to a gene: 9. CDR1 LNHNV and CDR2 YYDKDF come from the germline V gene (reference sequence). The CDR3 nucleotides read TGTGCCACCAGCAATAAGGGGGCGAGGAGCACTGAAGCTTTCTTT. It encodes CATSNKGARSTEAFF.

CDR3 sequence reads: CASSLLARTYNEQFF. CDR3 bases: TGTGCCAGCAGCCTACTAGCGAGAACCTACAATGAGCAGTTCTTC. The chain has TRBV6-5 and TRBJ2-1; 7 bases agree with TRBD2. Germline values: CDR1 MNHEY, CDR2 SVGAGI. Trimming took 6 bases from V and 2 from J; bases not matched to a gene: 7. There are 15 residues in the CDR3.